One sample yielded the 32 T cell receptor beta chains listed below, sequenced in a study of CXCR3-negative and CXCR3-positive naive CD8 T cells. Points from the study as a whole: CXCR3-negative naive cells had less hydrophobic TRB CDR3s than did CXCR3-positive naive cells.

These receptors have no known antigen. TRB cDNA was prepared as libraries by UMI-labeled 5' RACE. With the 5' RACE reads reprocessed, TCRdb shows one record per CDR3 protein and no DNA. The sample yields about 120,000 distinct CDR3 sequences, of which the top ten take up just over 0.35%. The sequenced sample consisted of naive CXCR3+ CD8+ T cells from blood. Specified subset: CD45RO-CCR7+CD27+CD95- naive CD8+ T cells expressing CXCR3 (TNR3+). These receptor sequences come from a human donor in good health. Some clones in this sample may be carry-over from other donors' samples.

This clonotype registers medium-sized by frequency. The chain carries TRBV6-4 and TRBJ2-1; TCRdb calls TRBD2, which cannot be checked without DNA. Germline V gene lookup returns CDR1 MRHNA and CDR2 SNTAGT. The CDR3 has 14 amino acids. CDR3 sequence: CASSVSSEYNEQFF.

V is TRBV12-3 or TRBV12-4 and J is TRBJ1-2. The CDR3 totals 15 residues. CDR3 sequence reads: CASSLAGWAAYGYTF.

V is TRBV19 and J is TRBJ2-7; without DNA, the TCRdb call of TRBD1 cannot be checked. The V gene's germline CDR1 is LNHDA and CDR2 SQIVND (reference sequence). The CDR3 is 14 residues long. This CDR3 reads CASSNQGATYEQYF.

The rearrangement uses TRBV5-6 and TRBJ1-4. The CDR3 spans 15 residues. Germline CDR1 reads SGHDT; CDR2 reads YYEEEE. CDR3 residues: CASSYPTGSNEKLFF.

The J gene is TRBJ2-2, the V gene TRBV7-6; with no DNA, the TCRdb D assignment of TRBD2 cannot be verified. CDR1 is SGHVS, CDR2 FNYEAQ, per germline. The CDR3 covers 17 residues. The CDR3 protein is CASSSIPASGESGELFF.

The CDR3 loop reads CASSVPGTAEAFF. The chain carries TRBV28 and TRBJ1-1. The CDR3 extends over 13 amino acids. The germline CDR1 and CDR2 sequences are MDHEN and SYDVKM.

This chain joins TRBV14 and TRBJ1-1. This CDR3 contains 14 residues. CDR1 is SGHDN, CDR2 FVKESK, per germline. The CDR3 spells CASSQVAVNTEAFF.

The chain has TRBV20-1 and TRBJ1-2. The CDR3 consists of 14 residues. The germline CDR1 and CDR2 sequences are DFQATT and SNEGSKA (reference sequence). The CDR3 loop reads CSASIPDRNYGYTF.

The chain carries TRBV5-1 and TRBJ1-1. Germline V gene data show CDR1 as SGHRS and CDR2 as YFSETQ. The CDR3 totals 14 residues. The CDR3 reads CASSGAGGGSEAFF. Full variable domain (outside the CDR3, taken from reference TRBV5-1 and TRBJ1-1): KAGVTQTPRYLIKTRGQQVTLSCSPISGHRSVSWYQQTPGQGLQFLFEYFSETQRNKGNFPGRFSGRQFSNSRSEMNVSTLELGDSALYLCASSGAGGGSEAFFGQGTRLTVV.

This chain uses TRBV29-1 with TRBJ2-7; the D call from TCRdb, TRBD1, cannot be confirmed without DNA. This CDR3 comprises 15 residues. Looked up from germline, CDR1 is SQVTM and CDR2 is ANQGSEA. The CDR3 reads CSARHSDRALDEQYF.

The gene calls are TRBV20-1 and TRBJ1-1. The CDR3 contains 12 residues. CDR1 is DFQATT and CDR2 is SNEGSKA in the germline V gene (reference sequence). CDR3 protein: CSARDEGVGAFF.

This chain joins TRBV7-6 and TRBJ2-1; TCRdb designates TRBD1, a call that cannot be tested without DNA. CDR1 is SGHVS and CDR2 is FNYEAQ in the germline V gene. This CDR3 is built from 13 residues. Here the CDR3 reads CASSDRQFNEQFF.

The V call is TRBV20-1, the J call TRBJ2-7; TCRdb calls TRBD2, which cannot be checked without DNA. Germline CDR1 DFQATT, CDR2 SNEGSKA (reference sequence). This CDR3 contains 13 residues. CDR3 amino acids: CSAAPGLSYEQYF.

The rearrangement uses TRBV3-1 and TRBJ2-5; TCRdb selects TRBD1, and the lack of DNA leaves this call unchecked. Per germline, CDR1 LGHDT and CDR2 YNNKEL (reference sequence). This CDR3 spans 17 amino acids. The chain's CDR3 is CASSSNMRGGAGETQYF.

This chain joins TRBV7-2 and TRBJ2-2; TCRdb's D call of TRBD1 is untestable without DNA. The CDR3 loop spans 19 amino acids. Germline loops: CDR1 SGHTA, CDR2 FQGNSA. CDR3 sequence reads: CASSLAAGGGGFVTGELFF.

V is TRBV11-2 and J is TRBJ2-7. From germline, CDR1 is SGHAT and CDR2 FQNNGV. The CDR3 extends over 14 amino acids. CDR3 residues: CASSLGQSSYEQYF.

The chain is built from TRBV12-3 or TRBV12-4 and TRBJ2-3; TCRdb names TRBD2, which stays unverified in the absence of DNA. There are 19 residues in the CDR3. The CDR3 loop is CASREVGDVSSGSTDTQYF.

The chain combines TRBV6-5 with TRBJ1-3. The CDR3 contains 15 residues. Germline assignment: CDR1 MNHEY and CDR2 SVGAGI. The CDR3 is CASSYGQDSGNTIYF.

The CDR3 is CASSEGTGGRANYGYTF. The chain couples TRBV25-1 to TRBJ1-2; TCRdb lists TRBD1, though no DNA is available to test this call. The CDR3 length is 17 residues. The germline CDR1 and CDR2 sequences are MGHDK and SYGVNS.

V usage is TRBV4-1 and J usage is TRBJ2-2; the TCRdb call, TRBD2, lacks DNA for checking. In germline, CDR1 is MGHRA, CDR2 YSYEKL. This CDR3 region has 15 residues. This chain's CDR3 is CASSQGTSGSGELFF.

The chain carries TRBV9 and TRBJ2-3; as DNA is missing, the TRBD1 call by TCRdb cannot be tested. This CDR3 is 16 amino acids long. The germline V gene has CDR1 SGDLS and CDR2 YYNGEE. The CDR3 protein is CASSVSGSAATDTQYF. The whole variable domain, filled in from reference TRBV9 and TRBJ2-3, reads DSGVTQTPKHLITATGQRVTLRCSPRSGDLSVYWYQQSLDQGLQFLIQYYNGEERAKGNILERFSAQQFPDLHSELNLSSLELGDSALYFCASSVSGSAATDTQYFGPGTRLTVL.

J is TRBJ2-7 and V is TRBV20-1; lacking DNA, the TRBD1 call made by TCRdb goes unchecked. The CDR3 spans 15 residues. Germline CDR1 is DFQATT and CDR2 is SNEGSKA (reference sequence). CDR3 amino acids: CSAPEVAGGIYEQYF.

The chain is built from TRBV7-8 and TRBJ2-7. Germline values: CDR1 SGHVS, CDR2 FQNEAQ. The CDR3 extends over 12 amino acids. Here the CDR3 reads CASSFTNYEQYF.

This sequence joins TRBV27 and TRBJ1-2; the D gene TCRdb calls, TRBD1, cannot be checked with no DNA. The CDR3 runs to 14 residues. In germline, CDR1 is MNHEY, CDR2 SMNVEV (reference sequence). The CDR3 loop is CASRNSGGYYGYTF.

The chain uses TRBV7-2 and TRBJ2-1; without DNA, the TCRdb call of TRBD2 cannot be checked. Per the germline V gene, CDR1 is SGHTA and CDR2 is FQGNSA. This CDR3 is 16 amino acids long. The CDR3 here is CASSFSRLAGPNEQFF.

The chain carries TRBV3-1 and TRBJ2-7; TCRdb reports TRBD1, a call that lacks DNA to check it against. This CDR3 region has 13 residues. The germline V gene encodes CDR1 LGHDT and CDR2 YNNKEL (reference sequence). The CDR3 here is CASSPGTGYEQYF.

The chain couples TRBV5-1 to TRBJ2-7; the TCRdb D gene call, TRBD1, has no DNA to confirm it. The germline V gene encodes CDR1 SGHRS and CDR2 YFSETQ. The CDR3 runs to 12 residues. CDR3 protein: CASWDHSYEQYF.

The rearrangement links TRBV9 to TRBJ2-7; the D call from TCRdb, TRBD1, cannot be confirmed without DNA. The CDR3 is 15 amino acids. Germline V gene sequence: CDR1 SGDLS, CDR2 YYNGEE. The CDR3: CASSVTWGEAYEQYF.

J is TRBJ1-2 and V is TRBV7-9. CDR1 is SEHNR, CDR2 FQNEAQ, per germline (reference sequence). This CDR3 spans 17 amino acids. CDR3 residues: CASSPVVRTSPNYGYTF.

The gene calls are TRBV7-6 and TRBJ2-1; TCRdb designates TRBD1, a call that cannot be tested without DNA. The germline V gene has CDR1 SGHVS and CDR2 FNYEAQ. CDR3 size: 16 residues. CDR3 sequence: CASSLDWQGPYNEQFF.

The genes are TRBV28 and TRBJ2-7; TCRdb reports TRBD1, a call that lacks DNA to check it against. The CDR3 is 16 residues long. Germline CDR1 reads MDHEN; CDR2 reads SYDVKM. The CDR3 spells CASSFSSGTGHYEQYF.

This chain uses TRBV19 with TRBJ1-1; TCRdb gives TRBD1 as the D gene, but with no DNA this cannot be confirmed. The CDR3 is 12 residues long. Per germline, CDR1 LNHDA and CDR2 SQIVND (reference sequence). The CDR3 is CASIRGGTEAFF.